This T cell receptor beta chain stems from a study of vaccination effects on CD4 cells after COVID-19. Germline V gene lookup returns CDR1 GTSNPN and CDR2 SVGIG (reference sequence). This CDR3 comprises 13 residues. V dropped 4 bases and J dropped 4; count of bases not matched to a gene: 4. Expansion of antigen-specific CD4+ T cells with viral peptide pools was carried out by the ViraFEST assay before sequencing. Isolation of CD4+ T cells took place after ten to eleven days of culture. Among the vaccine recipients, none had a prior SARS-CoV-2 infection, and nucleocapsid antibodies were negative. Each well held a few million PBMC cultured with about 10 ug/ml peptides and around 11 IU/ml IL-2. IL-2 medium supplanted half the medium on days 3 and 7. Data came from immunoSEQ multiplex PCR; TCRdb stores just in-frame clones and leaves some out. Seen here are 68,000 or so clones, 80% observed once, and the top ten hold less than 15%.

Comment on this clone: The antigen is undetermined.

This TCR came from a human donor who received a COVID-19 vaccine. The source material was CD4+ T cells from PBMCs cultured with SARS-CoV-2 spike peptides, sampled before COVID-19 vaccination. The rearrangement uses TRBV30 and TRBJ2-3, with TRBD1 identical over 8 bases. The CDR3 loop reads CAWTGGAADTQYF. The CDR3 coding sequence is TGTGCCTGGACAGGGGGCGCGGCAGATACGCAGTATTTT.